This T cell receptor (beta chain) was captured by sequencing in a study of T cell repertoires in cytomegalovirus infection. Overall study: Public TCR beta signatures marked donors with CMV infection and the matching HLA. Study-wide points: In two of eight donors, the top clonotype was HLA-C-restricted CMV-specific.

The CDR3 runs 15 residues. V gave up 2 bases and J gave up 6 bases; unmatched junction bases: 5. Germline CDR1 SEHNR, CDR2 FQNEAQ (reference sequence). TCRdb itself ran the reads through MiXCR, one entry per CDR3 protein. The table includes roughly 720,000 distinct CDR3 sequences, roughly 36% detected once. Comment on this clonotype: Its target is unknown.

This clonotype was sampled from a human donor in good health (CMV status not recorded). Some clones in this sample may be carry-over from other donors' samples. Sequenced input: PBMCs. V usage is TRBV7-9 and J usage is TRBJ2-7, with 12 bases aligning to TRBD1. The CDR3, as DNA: TGTGCCAGCAGCTTACGGCCGGGACAGGGGGCCGAGCAGTACTTC. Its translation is CASSLRPGQGAEQYF.